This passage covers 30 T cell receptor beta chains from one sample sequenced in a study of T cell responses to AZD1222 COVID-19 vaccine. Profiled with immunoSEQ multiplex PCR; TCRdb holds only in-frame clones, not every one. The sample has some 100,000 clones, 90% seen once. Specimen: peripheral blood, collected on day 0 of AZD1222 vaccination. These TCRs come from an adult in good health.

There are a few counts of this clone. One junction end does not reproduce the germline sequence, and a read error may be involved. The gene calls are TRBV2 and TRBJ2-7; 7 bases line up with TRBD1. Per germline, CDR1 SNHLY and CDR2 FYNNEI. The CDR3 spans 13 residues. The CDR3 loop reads CASREDRAYEQYF. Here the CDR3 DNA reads TGTGCCAGCAGGGAAGACAGGGCCTACGAGCAGTACTTC. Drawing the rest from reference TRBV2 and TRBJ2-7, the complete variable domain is EPEVTQTPSHQVTQMGQEVILRCVPISNHLYFYWYRQILGQKVEFLVSFYNNEISEKSEIFDDQFSVERPDGSNFTLKIRSTKLEDSAMYFCASREDRAYEQYFGPGTRLTVT.

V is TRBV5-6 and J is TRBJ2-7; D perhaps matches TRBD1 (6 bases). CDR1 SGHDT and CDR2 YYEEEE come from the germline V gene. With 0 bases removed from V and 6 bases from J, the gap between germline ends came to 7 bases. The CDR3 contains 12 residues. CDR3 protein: CASSLGQVEQYF. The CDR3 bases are TGTGCCAGCAGCTTGGGACAGGTCGAGCAGTACTTC.

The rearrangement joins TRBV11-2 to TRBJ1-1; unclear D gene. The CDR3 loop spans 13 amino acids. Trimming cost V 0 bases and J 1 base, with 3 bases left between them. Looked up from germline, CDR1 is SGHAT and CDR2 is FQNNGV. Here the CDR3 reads CASSLDRNTEAFF. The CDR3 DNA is TGTGCCAGCAGCTTAGATAGGAACACTGAAGCTTTCTTT.

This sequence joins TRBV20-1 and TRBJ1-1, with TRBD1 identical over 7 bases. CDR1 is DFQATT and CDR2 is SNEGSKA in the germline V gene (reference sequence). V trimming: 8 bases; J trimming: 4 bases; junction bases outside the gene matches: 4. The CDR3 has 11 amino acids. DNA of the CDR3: TGCAGTTGGCCAGGGGGCACTGAAGCTTTCTTT. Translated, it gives CSWPGGTEAFF.

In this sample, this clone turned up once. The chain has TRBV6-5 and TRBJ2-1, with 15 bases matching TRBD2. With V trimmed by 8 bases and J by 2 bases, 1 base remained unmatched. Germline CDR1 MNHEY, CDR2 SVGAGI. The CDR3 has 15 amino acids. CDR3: CASGTSGGTYNEQFF. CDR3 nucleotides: TGTGCCAGCGGGACTAGCGGGGGGACCTACAATGAGCAGTTCTTC.

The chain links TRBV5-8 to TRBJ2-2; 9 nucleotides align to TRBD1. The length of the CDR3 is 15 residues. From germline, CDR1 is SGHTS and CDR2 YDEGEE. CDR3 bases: TGTGTCTCGGCGACCGGGACAGGGCGAACCGGGGAGCTGTTTTTT. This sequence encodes CVSATGTGRTGELFF.

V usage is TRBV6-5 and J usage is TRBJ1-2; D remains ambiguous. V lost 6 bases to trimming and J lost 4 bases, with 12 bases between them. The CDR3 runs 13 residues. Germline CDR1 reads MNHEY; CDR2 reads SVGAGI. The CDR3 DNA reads TGTGCCAGCAGCCGAACGCCAGTCTATGGCTACACCTTC. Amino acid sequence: CASSRTPVYGYTF.

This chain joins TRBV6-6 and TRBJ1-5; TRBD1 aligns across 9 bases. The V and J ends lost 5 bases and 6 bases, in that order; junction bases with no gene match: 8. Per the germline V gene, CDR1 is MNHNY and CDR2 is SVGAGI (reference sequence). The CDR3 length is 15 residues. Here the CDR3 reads CASSSRDRAIQPQHF. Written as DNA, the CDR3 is TGTGCCAGCAGTAGCCGGGACAGGGCCATTCAGCCCCAGCATTTT.

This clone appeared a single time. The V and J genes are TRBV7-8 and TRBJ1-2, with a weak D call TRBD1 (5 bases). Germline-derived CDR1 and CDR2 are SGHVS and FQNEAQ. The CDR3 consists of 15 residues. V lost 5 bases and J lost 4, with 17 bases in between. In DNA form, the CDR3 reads TGTGCCAGCAGCCTCGCGGACACGTCCGCCTATGGCTACACCTTC. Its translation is CASSLADTSAYGYTF.

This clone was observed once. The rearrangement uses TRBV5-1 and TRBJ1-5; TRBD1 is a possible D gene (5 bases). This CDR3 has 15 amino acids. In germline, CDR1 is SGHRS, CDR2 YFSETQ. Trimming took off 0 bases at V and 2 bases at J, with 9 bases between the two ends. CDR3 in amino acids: CASSLEGVGNQPQHF. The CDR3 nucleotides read TGCGCCAGCAGCTTGGAAGGGGTCGGCAATCAGCCCCAGCATTTT.

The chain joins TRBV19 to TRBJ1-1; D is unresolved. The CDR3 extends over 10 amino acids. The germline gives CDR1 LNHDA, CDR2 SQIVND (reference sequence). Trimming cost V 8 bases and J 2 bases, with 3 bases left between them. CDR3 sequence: CASHNTEAFF. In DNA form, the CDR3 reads TGTGCCAGTCACAACACTGAAGCTTTCTTT. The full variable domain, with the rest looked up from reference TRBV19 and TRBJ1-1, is DGGITQSPKYLFRKEGQNVTLSCEQNLNHDAMYWYRQDPGQGLRLIYYSQIVNDFQKGDIAEGYSVSREKKESFPLTVTSAQKNPTAFYLCASHNTEAFFGQGTRLTVV.

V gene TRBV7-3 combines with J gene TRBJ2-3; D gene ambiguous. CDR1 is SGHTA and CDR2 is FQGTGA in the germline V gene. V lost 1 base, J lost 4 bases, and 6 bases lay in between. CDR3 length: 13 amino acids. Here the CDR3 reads CASSLNPPDTQYF. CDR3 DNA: TGTGCCAGCAGCTTAAATCCCCCAGATACGCAGTATTTT.

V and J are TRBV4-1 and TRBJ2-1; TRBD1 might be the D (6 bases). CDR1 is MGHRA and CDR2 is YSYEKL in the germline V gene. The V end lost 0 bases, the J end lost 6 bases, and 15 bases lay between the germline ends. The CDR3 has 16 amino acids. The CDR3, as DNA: TGCGCCAGCAGCCAAGATGGCACAGGGTATCGCAATGAGCAGTTCTTC. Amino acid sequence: CASSQDGTGYRNEQFF.

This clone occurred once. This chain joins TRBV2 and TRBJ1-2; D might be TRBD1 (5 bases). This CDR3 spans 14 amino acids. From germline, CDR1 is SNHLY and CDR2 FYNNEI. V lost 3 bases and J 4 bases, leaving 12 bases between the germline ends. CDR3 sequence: CASSDPGRFYGYTF. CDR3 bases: TGTGCCAGCAGTGACCCGGGACGGTTCTATGGCTACACCTTC.

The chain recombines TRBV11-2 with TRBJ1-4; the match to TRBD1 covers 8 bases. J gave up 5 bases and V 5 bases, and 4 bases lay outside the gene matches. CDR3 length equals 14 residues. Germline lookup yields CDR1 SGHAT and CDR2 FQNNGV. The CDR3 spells CASSVRGPNEKLFF. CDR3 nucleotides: TGTGCCAGCAGCGTCAGGGGGCCAAATGAAAAACTGTTTTTT.

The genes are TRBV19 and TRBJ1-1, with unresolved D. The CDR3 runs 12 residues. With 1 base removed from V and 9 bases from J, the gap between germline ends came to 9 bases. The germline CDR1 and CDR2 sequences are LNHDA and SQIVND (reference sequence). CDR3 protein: CASSIGRPKAFF. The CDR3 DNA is TGTGCCAGTAGTATAGGCAGGCCGAAAGCTTTCTTT.

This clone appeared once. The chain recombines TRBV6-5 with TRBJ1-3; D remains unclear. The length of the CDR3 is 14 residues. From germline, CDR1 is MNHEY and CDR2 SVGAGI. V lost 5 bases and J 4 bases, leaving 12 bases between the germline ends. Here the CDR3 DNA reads TGTGCCAGCAGTACAGAACGCTACGGAAACACCATATATTTT. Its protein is CASSTERYGNTIYF.

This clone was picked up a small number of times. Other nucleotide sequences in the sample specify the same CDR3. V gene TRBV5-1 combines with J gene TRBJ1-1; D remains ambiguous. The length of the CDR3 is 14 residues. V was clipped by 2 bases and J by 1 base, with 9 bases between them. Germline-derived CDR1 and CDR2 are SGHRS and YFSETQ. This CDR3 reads CASSLGTANTEAFF. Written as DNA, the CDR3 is TGCGCCAGCAGCTTAGGCACAGCGAACACTGAAGCTTTCTTT.

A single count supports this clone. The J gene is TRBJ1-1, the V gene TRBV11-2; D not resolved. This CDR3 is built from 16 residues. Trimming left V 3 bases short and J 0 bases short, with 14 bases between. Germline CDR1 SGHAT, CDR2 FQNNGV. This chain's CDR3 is CASSFWAPEMNTEAFF. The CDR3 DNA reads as TGTGCCAGCAGCTTCTGGGCCCCAGAAATGAACACTGAAGCTTTCTTT.

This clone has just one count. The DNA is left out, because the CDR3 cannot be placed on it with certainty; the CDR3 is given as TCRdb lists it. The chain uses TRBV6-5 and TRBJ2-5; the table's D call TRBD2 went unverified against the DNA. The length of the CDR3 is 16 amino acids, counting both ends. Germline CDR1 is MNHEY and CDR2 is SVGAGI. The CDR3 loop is CASSSSRGGRQETQYF.

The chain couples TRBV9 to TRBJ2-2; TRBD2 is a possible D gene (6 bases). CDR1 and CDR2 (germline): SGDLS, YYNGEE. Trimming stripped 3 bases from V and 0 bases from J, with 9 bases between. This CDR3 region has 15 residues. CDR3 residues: CASSGRRANTGELFF. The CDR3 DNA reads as TGTGCCAGCAGCGGACGGAGGGCGAACACCGGGGAGCTGTTTTTT.

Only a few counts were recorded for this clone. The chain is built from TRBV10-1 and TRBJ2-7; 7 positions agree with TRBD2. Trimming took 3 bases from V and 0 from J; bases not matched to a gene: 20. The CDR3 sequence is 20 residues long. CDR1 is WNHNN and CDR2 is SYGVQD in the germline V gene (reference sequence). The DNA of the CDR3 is TGCGCCAGCAGTGATAGGTGGGCAGGGCTTGCCAGCGGGGCCTCCTACGAGCAGTACTTC. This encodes CASSDRWAGLASGASYEQYF.

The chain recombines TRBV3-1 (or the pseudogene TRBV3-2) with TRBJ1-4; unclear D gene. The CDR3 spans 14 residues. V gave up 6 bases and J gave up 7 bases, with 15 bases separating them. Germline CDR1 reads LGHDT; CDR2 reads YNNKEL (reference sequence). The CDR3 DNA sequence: TGTGCCAGCAGTCCTCGGGGTTCGGGTGAAAAACTGTTTTTT. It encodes CASSPRGSGEKLFF.

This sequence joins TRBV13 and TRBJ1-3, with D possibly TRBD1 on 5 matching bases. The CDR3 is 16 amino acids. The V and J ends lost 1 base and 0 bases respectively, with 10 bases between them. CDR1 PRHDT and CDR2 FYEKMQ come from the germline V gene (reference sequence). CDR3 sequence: CASSLVGHFSGNTIYF. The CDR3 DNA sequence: TGTGCCAGCAGCTTAGTTGGACACTTCTCTGGAAACACCATATATTTT.

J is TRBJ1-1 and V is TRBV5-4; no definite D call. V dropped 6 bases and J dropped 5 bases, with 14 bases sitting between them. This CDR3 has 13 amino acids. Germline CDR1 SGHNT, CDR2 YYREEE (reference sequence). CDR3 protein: CASNSYLETEAFF. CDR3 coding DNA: TGTGCCAGCAACTCCTACTTAGAGACTGAAGCTTTCTTT. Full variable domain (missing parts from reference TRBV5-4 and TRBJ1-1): ETGVTQSPTHLIKTRGQQVTLRCSSQSGHNTVSWYQQALGQGPQFIFQYYREEENGRGNFPPRFSGLQFPNYSSELNVNALELDDSALYLCASNSYLETEAFFGQGTRLTVV.

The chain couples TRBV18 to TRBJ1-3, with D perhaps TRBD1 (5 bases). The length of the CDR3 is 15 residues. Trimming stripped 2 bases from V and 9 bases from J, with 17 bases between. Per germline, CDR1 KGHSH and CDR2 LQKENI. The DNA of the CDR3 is TGTGCCAGCTCACCATCTGGGACTCCCGGTCCCACCATATATTTT. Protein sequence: CASSPSGTPGPTIYF. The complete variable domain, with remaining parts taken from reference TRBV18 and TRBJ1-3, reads NAGVMQNPRHLVRRRGQEARLRCSPMKGHSHVYWYRQLPEEGLKFMVYLQKENIIDESGMPKERFSAEFPKEGPSILRIQQVVRGDSAAYFCASSPSGTPGPTIYFGEGSWLTVV.

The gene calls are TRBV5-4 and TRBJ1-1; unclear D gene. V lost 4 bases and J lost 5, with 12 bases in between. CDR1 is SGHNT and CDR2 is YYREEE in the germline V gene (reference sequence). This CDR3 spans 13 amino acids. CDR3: CASSARGKTEAFF. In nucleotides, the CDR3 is TGTGCCAGCAGCGCACGAGGGAAAACTGAAGCTTTCTTT.

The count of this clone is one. The CDR3 spells CASKGQVNTEAFF. The CDR3 nucleotides are TGTGCCAGCAAAGGACAGGTTAACACTGAAGCTTTCTTT. The V gene is TRBV2, the J gene TRBJ1-1; 7 nucleotides align to TRBD1. Germline CDR1 and CDR2: SNHLY and FYNNEI. V trimming: 7 bases; J trimming: 2 bases; junction bases outside the gene matches: 4. There are 13 residues in the CDR3.

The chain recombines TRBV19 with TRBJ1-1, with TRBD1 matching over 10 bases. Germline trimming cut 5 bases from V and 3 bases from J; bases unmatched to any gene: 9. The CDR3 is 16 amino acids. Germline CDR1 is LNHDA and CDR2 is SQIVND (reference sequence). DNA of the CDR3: TGTGCCAGTAGTCCACGGACAGGGGGGGAAGACACTGAAGCTTTCTTT. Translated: CASSPRTGGEDTEAFF.

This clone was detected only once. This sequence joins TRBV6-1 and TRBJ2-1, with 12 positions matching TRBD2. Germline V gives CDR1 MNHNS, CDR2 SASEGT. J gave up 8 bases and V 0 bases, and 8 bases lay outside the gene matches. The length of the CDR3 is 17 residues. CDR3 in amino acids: CASSEAILAGGTDEQFF. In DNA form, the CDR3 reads TGTGCCAGCAGTGAAGCAATACTAGCGGGGGGTACCGATGAGCAGTTCTTC.